One sample yielded the 6 T cell receptor beta chains listed below, sequenced in a study of siplizumab effects on memory and regulatory T cells. Repertoires were generated with immunoSEQ multiplex PCR, while TCRdb's copy carries only in-frame clones and drops some. This sample has about 80,000 clones, with 95% found just once. Sequenced: CD8+ T cells sorted from blood. Source of these receptors: a human donor in good health.

The genes are TRBV21-1 and TRBJ1-1. TRBV21-1 is noted as a pseudogene. This CDR3 has 13 amino acids. The CDR3 loop is CAGPPAKDTEAFF. CDR3 in DNA: TGTGCCGGTCCTCCGGCCAAAGACACTGAAGCTTTCTTT.

The V call is TRBV27, the J call TRBJ1-2; D gene unclear. The germline CDR1 and CDR2 sequences are MNHEY and SMNVEV (reference sequence). The ends were cut back, 5 bases at V and 0 bases at J, with 7 bases in the middle. The CDR3 has 13 residues. The CDR3 coding sequence is TGTGCCAGCAGTCAAACAGCTAACTATGGCTACACCTTC. It specifies CASSQTANYGYTF.

The chain links TRBV5-4 to TRBJ1-5; D is uncertain. Germline CDR1 SGHNT, CDR2 YYREEE (reference sequence). V lost 4 bases, J lost 1 base, and 9 bases lay in between. This CDR3 contains 14 residues. CDR3 sequence reads: CASSREGSNQPQHF. CDR3 DNA: TGTGCCAGCAGCAGAGAAGGGAGCAATCAGCCCCAGCATTTT.

The genes are TRBV9 and TRBJ1-1, with a possible D match to TRBD1 (5 bases). The CDR3 contains 16 residues. CDR1 is SGDLS, CDR2 YYNGEE, per germline. Trimming took 3 bases from V and 0 from J, leaving 15 bases between them. CDR3 sequence (DNA): TGTGCCAGCAGCGCCGGGACGGAGAAGATGAACACTGAAGCTTTCTTT. Its translation is CASSAGTEKMNTEAFF. The full variable domain, rest sourced from reference TRBV9 and TRBJ1-1, is DSGVTQTPKHLITATGQRVTLRCSPRSGDLSVYWYQQSLDQGLQFLIQYYNGEERAKGNILERFSAQQFPDLHSELNLSSLELGDSALYFCASSAGTEKMNTEAFFGQGTRLTVV.

This chain connects TRBV19 to TRBJ2-7; 10 bases match TRBD2. CDR3 length: 15 residues. Looked up from germline, CDR1 is LNHDA and CDR2 is SQIVND (reference sequence). The V segment lost 6 bases and the J segment 6 bases; nucleotides outside the gene matches: 11. The CDR3 coding sequence is TGTGCCAGTAGACCACTAGCGGGATCTCCGGGCGAGCAGTACTTC. The encoded protein is CASRPLAGSPGEQYF.

The chain couples TRBV13 to TRBJ2-4, with D perhaps matching TRBD1 (6 bases). With 5 bases removed from V and 8 bases from J, the gap between germline ends came to 13 bases. Germline lookup yields CDR1 PRHDT and CDR2 FYEKMQ (reference sequence). The CDR3 spans 13 residues. The CDR3: CASSPDRRDIQYF. CDR3 nucleotides: TGTGCCAGCAGCCCGGACAGAAGGGACATTCAGTACTTC.